A single sample is the source of the 29 T cell receptor beta chains below, sequenced in a study of early T cells in non-severe SARS-CoV-2 infection. MiXCR was run by TCRdb on the 5' RACE reads, yielding one entry per CDR3 protein. The data contain 75,000 to 100,000 distinct CDR3 sequences, approximately 16% of them seen just once; the ten biggest clones take up roughly 1.2%. Sequenced: whole blood. Receptors originate from an adult who was a healthcare worker with PCR-confirmed SARS-CoV-2 infection or an uninfected control (not recorded which).

This clonotype was seen more than once but under ten times. The chain combines TRBV14 with TRBJ2-7; D is ambiguous. The CDR3 is 13 amino acids. The germline V gene encodes CDR1 SGHDN and CDR2 FVKESK. V was cut by 2 bases and J by 3 bases, with 8 bases left in between. The CDR3 loop is CASSQWADYEQYF. CDR3 DNA: TGTGCCAGCAGCCAATGGGCAGACTACGAGCAGTACTTC.

This clonotype was counted between two and nine times. This sequence joins TRBV2 and TRBJ2-2, with D unclear. There are 14 residues in the CDR3. V lost 3 bases, J lost 2 bases, and 7 bases lay in between. Germline V CDR1 and CDR2: SNHLY, FYNNEI. The DNA for the CDR3 is TGTGCCAGCAGTGAGGACGGAAACACCGGGGAGCTGTTTTTT. Translating it yields CASSEDGNTGELFF.

This clonotype has just a few counts. The V call is TRBV4-3, the J call TRBJ2-1; tentative D call: TRBD2 (6 bases). CDR3 length: 16 residues. V was clipped by 0 bases and J by 4 bases, with 13 bases between them. In germline, CDR1 is LGHNA, CDR2 YSLEER. The CDR3 protein is CASSQDSQRAYNEQFF. The CDR3 region has the DNA TGCGCCAGCAGCCAAGATTCCCAGCGGGCATACAATGAGCAGTTCTTC.

The chain employs TRBV6-5 and TRBJ2-3; D unclear. CDR1 MNHEY and CDR2 SVGAGI come from the germline V gene. Trimming cost V 6 bases and J 2 bases, with 18 bases left between them. The CDR3 runs 16 residues. The CDR3 nucleotides are TGTGCCAGCAGCATCGGTGCGAACCTTTACACAGATACGCAGTATTTT. This sequence encodes CASSIGANLYTDTQYF.

There are a few counts of this clonotype. The chain couples TRBV14 to TRBJ1-2; 11 nucleotides match TRBD1. The CDR3 spans 14 residues. In germline, CDR1 is SGHDN, CDR2 FVKESK. V lost 9 bases, J lost 6 bases, and 9 bases stayed unmatched. CDR3 DNA sequence: TGTGCCAGTCGGACAGGGGGCACAGTGAATGGCTACACCTTC. This gives the protein CASRTGGTVNGYTF.

In its sample, this clonotype was seen a few times. The chain has TRBV2 and TRBJ1-5; 7 bases match TRBD1. Trimming cost V 10 bases and J 9 bases; bases outside gene matches: 12. The CDR3 extends over 13 amino acids. Germline V gene lookup returns CDR1 SNHLY and CDR2 FYNNEI. The CDR3: CATAAGGNGPQHF. CDR3 coding DNA: TGTGCCACCGCAGCAGGGGGTAACGGGCCCCAGCATTTT.

The CDR3 DNA sequence: TGTGCCAGCACCTGGCCCGAGCAAGAGACCCAGTACTTC. Protein sequence: CASTWPEQETQYF. This sequence joins TRBV5-4 and TRBJ2-5; D is ambiguous. This CDR3 spans 13 amino acids. The V and J ends lost 6 bases and 2 bases respectively, with 11 bases between them. CDR1 SGHNT and CDR2 YYREEE come from the germline V gene (reference sequence).

This clonotype was seen at least ten times. This sequence joins TRBV6-6 and TRBJ2-6; 10 nucleotides align to TRBD2. Germline-derived CDR1 and CDR2 are MNHNY and SVGAGI (reference sequence). The CDR3 has 17 amino acids. The junction had 10 bases not matched to a gene; V was cut back by 7 bases and J by 4 bases. This CDR3 is CASKEREGRGGANVLTF. CDR3 DNA: TGTGCCAGCAAGGAGCGGGAGGGCCGAGGGGGGGCCAACGTCCTGACTTTC.

This chain links TRBV6-5 with TRBJ1-1; D is perhaps TRBD1 (5 bases). Germline-derived CDR1 and CDR2 are MNHEY and SVGAGI. The CDR3 covers 13 residues. V shed 5 bases and J shed 5 bases, with 12 bases lying between them. CDR3 DNA sequence: TGTGCCAGCAGTCCCATAGGGGCAACTGAAGCTTTCTTT. Its protein product is CASSPIGATEAFF.

This clonotype showed up many times. The rearrangement joins TRBV7-2 to TRBJ1-2; D call uncertain. The CDR3 loop spans 16 amino acids. Germline V lookup: CDR1 SGHTA, CDR2 FQGNSA. Trimming pared 2 bases from V and 3 bases from J, leaving 16 bases between. CDR3: CASSLRRRSTYYGYTF. CDR3 bases: TGTGCCAGCAGCTTACGGCGACGGTCTACCTACTATGGCTACACCTTC.

The chain has TRBV7-9 and TRBJ2-1, with 9 bases identical to TRBD1. Trimming took 0 bases from V and 6 from J; bases not matched to a gene: 3. The CDR3 is 15 residues long. The V gene's germline CDR1 is SEHNR and CDR2 FQNEAQ (reference sequence). In nucleotides, the CDR3 is TGTGCCAGCAGCTTAGCGGGGACAGGGTCCAATGAGCAGTTCTTC. The encoded protein is CASSLAGTGSNEQFF. Complete variable domain (other parts from reference TRBV7-9 and TRBJ2-1): DTGVSQNPRHKITKRGQNVTFRCDPISEHNRLYWYRQTLGQGPEFLTYFQNEAQLEKSRLLSDRFSAERPKGSFSTLEIQRTEQGDSAMYLCASSLAGTGSNEQFFGPGTRLTVL.

This clonotype was counted only a few times. The chain carries TRBV19 and TRBJ2-1; TRBD2 might be the D (6 bases). Germline V lookup: CDR1 LNHDA, CDR2 SQIVND (reference sequence). The CDR3 is made up of 15 amino acids. V was pared by 1 base and J by 7 bases, with 14 bases between. CDR3 sequence reads: CASSIVHAAGNEQFF. The DNA of the CDR3 is TGTGCCAGTAGTATAGTACACGCGGCGGGAAATGAGCAGTTCTTC.

This chain connects TRBV11-2 to TRBJ1-2; 8 nucleotides agree with TRBD1. Trimming cost V 5 bases and J 3 bases; bases outside gene matches: 8. The V gene's germline CDR1 is SGHAT and CDR2 FQNNGV. The CDR3 runs 15 residues. CDR3 in amino acids: CASSVTGGDDYGYTF. The CDR3 nucleotides read TGTGCCAGCAGCGTCACAGGGGGAGATGACTATGGCTACACCTTC.

This clonotype was counted many times. V gene TRBV12-3 or TRBV12-4 combines with J gene TRBJ2-5; TRBD2 agrees at 11 bases. The CDR3 runs to 16 residues. Trimming cost V 5 bases and J 4 bases; bases outside gene matches: 9. CDR3 sequence (DNA): TGTGCCAGCAGTCAGGGACTAGCGGTGGGGGTAGAGACCCAGTACTTC. Protein: CASSQGLAVGVETQYF.

This chain joins TRBV6-2 or TRBV6-3 and TRBJ2-7, with D uncertain. Between the trimmed V and J ends, which lost 0 bases and 3 bases, there was a span of 12 bases. This CDR3 comprises 15 residues. The V gene's germline CDR1 is MNHEY and CDR2 SVGEGT. CDR3 DNA sequence: TGTGCCAGCAGTTACTCGTTTCCCCCAGGCTACGAGCAGTACTTC. It translates to CASSYSFPPGYEQYF.

The gene calls are TRBV6-2 or TRBV6-3 and TRBJ1-5; no clear D gene. V was shortened by 2 bases and J by 5 bases, with 7 bases between the two germline ends. Germline CDR1 MNHEY, CDR2 SVGEGT. The CDR3 is made up of 13 amino acids. Written as DNA, the CDR3 is TGTGCCAGCAGTTACCCCACAGATCAGCCCCAGCATTTT. Encoded protein: CASSYPTDQPQHF.

This clonotype was recorded many times. The chain joins TRBV11-2 to TRBJ2-7; TRBD1 aligns across 7 bases. Germline assignment: CDR1 SGHAT and CDR2 FQNNGV. The CDR3 extends over 13 amino acids. Trimming removed 10 bases from V and 2 bases from J; junction bases left unmatched: 8. The CDR3 coding sequence is TGTGCCATCACAAGACAGGGCACCTACGAGCAGTACTTC. It is translated as CAITRQGTYEQYF.

This clonotype has more than one count but fewer than ten. The rearrangement joins TRBV12-3 or TRBV12-4 to TRBJ2-1; D is tentatively TRBD1 or TRBD2 (5 bases each). Trimming removed 4 bases from V and 7 bases from J, with 11 bases in between. The CDR3 has 13 residues. Here the CDR3 DNA reads TGTGCCAGCAGTTCGGGACGCCGGAATGAGCAGTTCTTC. Translated: CASSSGRRNEQFF.

This chain joins TRBV6-2 or TRBV6-3 and TRBJ2-1; 10 bases map to TRBD2. The V gene's germline CDR1 is MNHEY and CDR2 SVGEGT. The CDR3 is made up of 22 amino acids. With V trimmed by 2 bases and J by 1 base, 20 bases remained unmatched. The CDR3 reads CASSYKFIWTSGNKKSYNEQFF. CDR3 DNA: TGTGCCAGCAGTTACAAATTCATCTGGACTAGCGGAAACAAAAAGTCCTACAATGAGCAGTTCTTC.

The CDR3 DNA reads TGCAGTGCACAAATCACCGGGACCCTCTACGAGCAGTACTTC. Its translation: CSAQITGTLYEQYF. V usage is TRBV20-1 and J usage is TRBJ2-7; D possibly matches TRBD1 or TRBD2 (5 bases each). The CDR3 contains 14 residues. Trimming removed 6 bases at V and 3 bases at J, with 18 bases between. Germline-derived CDR1 and CDR2 are DFQATT and SNEGSKA (reference sequence).

This clonotype was counted a few times. The chain has TRBV12-3 or TRBV12-4 and TRBJ1-1, with 7 bases aligning to TRBD1. The CDR3 length is 15 residues. The trim removed 5 bases at V and 0 bases at J, leaving 6 bases unmatched. The CDR3 nucleotides are TGTGCCAGCAGTGAACTGACAGGGATGAACACTGAAGCTTTCTTT. Its protein product is CASSELTGMNTEAFF.

Only a few counts were recorded for this clonotype. The chain joins TRBV29-1 to TRBJ1-2; the D gene is possibly TRBD1 (6 bases). CDR1 SQVTM and CDR2 ANQGSEA come from the germline V gene. With 5 bases removed from V and 7 bases from J, the gap between germline ends came to 20 bases. The CDR3 has 14 amino acids. The CDR3 DNA is TGCAGCGTTAAACCATCAGGGGAGGCCACTGGCTACACCTTC. Amino acids: CSVKPSGEATGYTF.

This clonotype was counted many times. V and J are TRBV28 and TRBJ1-1, with 7 bases identical to TRBD1. Germline trimming cut 5 bases from V and 7 bases from J; bases unmatched to any gene: 7. The CDR3 extends over 13 amino acids. Per the germline V gene, CDR1 is MDHEN and CDR2 is SYDVKM. In DNA, the CDR3 is TGTGCCAGCAGTCAATCGACAGGGATTGAAGCTTTCTTT. Translation gives CASSQSTGIEAFF.

V usage is TRBV7-6 and J usage is TRBJ2-3; no definite D call. The germline V gene has CDR1 SGHVS and CDR2 FNYEAQ. The CDR3 runs 12 residues. The V gene lost 4 bases and the J gene lost 6 bases, with 8 bases spanning the gap. This chain's CDR3 is CASSSVLDTQYF. The CDR3 DNA is TGTGCCAGCAGCTCCGTCTTGGATACGCAGTATTTT.

This clonotype came up many times. The V and J genes are TRBV6-5 and TRBJ2-1, with D hard to call. The CDR3 totals 15 residues. Trimming removed 6 bases from V and 0 bases from J, with 12 bases in between. Germline assignment: CDR1 MNHEY and CDR2 SVGAGI. CDR3 in amino acids: CASRSSFSSYNEQFF. The CDR3 DNA follows: TGTGCCAGCAGATCTAGTTTTAGCTCCTACAATGAGCAGTTCTTC.

This clonotype appeared a few times. The chain carries TRBV20-1 and TRBJ1-1; 7 positions match TRBD1. CDR1 and CDR2 from the germline V gene are DFQATT and SNEGSKA (reference sequence). With V trimmed by 4 bases and J by 0 bases, 8 bases remained unmatched. This CDR3 has 15 residues. CDR3 region: CSAINVDRMNTEAFF. In nucleotides, the CDR3 is TGCAGTGCTATAAACGTGGACAGGATGAACACTGAAGCTTTCTTT.

The chain carries TRBV6-4 and TRBJ2-3; 7 bases are shared with TRBD2. The germline gives CDR1 MRHNA, CDR2 SNTAGT. Unmatched junction bases numbered 3, after V lost 3 bases and J lost 3 bases. This CDR3 has 14 amino acids. CDR3 loop: CASSERGDTDTQYF. For the CDR3, the DNA is TGTGCCAGCAGTGAACGGGGGGATACAGATACGCAGTATTTT.

This clonotype was recorded many times. The chain joins TRBV20-1 to TRBJ1-2; D is possibly TRBD1 (5 bases). This CDR3 contains 12 residues. CDR1 is DFQATT, CDR2 SNEGSKA, per germline (reference sequence). The V end was cut by 1 base, the J end by 8 bases, with 11 bases between. CDR3 amino acids: CSARVRGVGYTF. Written as DNA, the CDR3 is TGCAGTGCTAGAGTCCGGGGGGTGGGCTACACCTTC.

CDR3 bases: TGTGCCAGCAGCGGGGGACTAGCGGGCCCTAGCGATACGCAGTATTTT. It yields the protein CASSGGLAGPSDTQYF. The chain combines TRBV5-8 with TRBJ2-3; TRBD2 matches 12 bases. Germline V lookup: CDR1 SGHTS, CDR2 YDEGEE. Germline trimming cut 4 bases from V and 6 bases from J; bases unmatched to any gene: 9. CDR3 length equals 16 residues. The variable domain in full, with the rest retrieved from reference TRBV5-8 and TRBJ2-3, is EAGVTQSPTHLIKTRGQQATLRCSPISGHTSVYWYQQALGLGLQFLLWYDEGEERNRGNFPPRFSGRQFPNYSSELNVNALELEDSALYLCASSGGLAGPSDTQYFGPGTRLTVL.